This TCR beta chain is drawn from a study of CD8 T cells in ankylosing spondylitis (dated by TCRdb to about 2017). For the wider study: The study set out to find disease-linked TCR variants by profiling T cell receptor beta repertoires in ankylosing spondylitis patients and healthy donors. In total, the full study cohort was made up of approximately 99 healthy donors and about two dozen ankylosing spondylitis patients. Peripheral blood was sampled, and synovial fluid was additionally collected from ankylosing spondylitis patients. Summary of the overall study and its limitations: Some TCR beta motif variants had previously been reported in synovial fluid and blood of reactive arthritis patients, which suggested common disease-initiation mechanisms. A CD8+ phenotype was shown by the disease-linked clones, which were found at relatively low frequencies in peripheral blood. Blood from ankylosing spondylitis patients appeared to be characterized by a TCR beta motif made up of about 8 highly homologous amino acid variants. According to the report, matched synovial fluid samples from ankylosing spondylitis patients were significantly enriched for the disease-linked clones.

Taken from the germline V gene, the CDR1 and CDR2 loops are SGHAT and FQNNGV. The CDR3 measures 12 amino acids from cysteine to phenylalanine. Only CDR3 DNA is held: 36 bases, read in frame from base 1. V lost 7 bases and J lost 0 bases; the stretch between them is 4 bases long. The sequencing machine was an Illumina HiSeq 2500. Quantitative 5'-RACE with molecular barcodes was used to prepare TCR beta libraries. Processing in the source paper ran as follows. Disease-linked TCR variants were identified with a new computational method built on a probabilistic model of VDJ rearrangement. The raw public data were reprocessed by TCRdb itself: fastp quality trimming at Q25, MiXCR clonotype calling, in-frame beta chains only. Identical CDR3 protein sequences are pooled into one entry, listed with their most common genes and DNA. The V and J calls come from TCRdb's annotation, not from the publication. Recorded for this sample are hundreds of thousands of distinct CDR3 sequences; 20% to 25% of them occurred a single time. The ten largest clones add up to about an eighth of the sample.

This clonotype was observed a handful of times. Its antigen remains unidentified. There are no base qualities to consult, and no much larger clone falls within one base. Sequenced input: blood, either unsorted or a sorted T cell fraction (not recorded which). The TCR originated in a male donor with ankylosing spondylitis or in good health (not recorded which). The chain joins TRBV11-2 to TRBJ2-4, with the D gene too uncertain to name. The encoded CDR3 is CASTLAKNIQYF. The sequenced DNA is TGTGCCAGCACACTAGCCAAAAACATTCAGTACTTC.